Below, one T cell receptor (beta chain) is given with its context. Its target is unknown. Other DNA variants within this sample encode the same CDR3. Sequenced by immunoSEQ multiplex PCR; TCRdb stores in-frame clones only, minus some. The table shows 15,000 to 20,000 clones, with about 80% occurring only once. This specimen belongs to a study of PD-1 blockade in mismatch repair-deficient tumors. Study summary: All were previously treated, progressing patients with eleven to twelve mismatch repair-deficient cancer types. Findings and limits, study-wide: Tumor-resident clones, often undetectable pretreatment in blood, expanded then contracted after pembrolizumab.

V was clipped by 5 bases and J by 3 bases; unmatched bases: 0. The V gene's germline CDR1 is SQVTM and CDR2 ANQGSEA. This CDR3 is 11 amino acids long. The source of this sequence is an adult with mismatch repair-deficient cancer. Sequenced here: PBMCs, sampled about 23 weeks after starting pembrolizumab. This chain connects TRBV29-1 to TRBJ2-7, with TRBD1 matching 8 bases. The CDR3 loop is CSVTGGYEQYF. DNA of the CDR3: TGCAGCGTTACAGGGGGCTACGAGCAGTACTTC.